Listed below are T cell receptor beta chains from one sample, sequenced in a study of OX40 agonist ivuxolimab in advanced cancers. Sequenced by immunoSEQ multiplex PCR; TCRdb stores in-frame clones only, minus some. This sample has 70,000 to 95,000 clones, with 80% to 95% found just once. The sequencing here drew on CD4+ or CD8+ T cells sorted from blood, taken in a trial of the OX40 agonist ivuxolimab. These receptor sequences come from an adult with an advanced solid tumor such as melanoma, head and neck, liver or kidney cancer. Each CDR3 is given with its conserved first and last residue. The D gene is left open where the match is weak. Rows give clone size only sometimes, using once, few, many, or a class for an expanded clone.

D	size	V	J	DNA	CDR3
TRBD1	NA	TRBV30	TRBJ1-2	TGTGCCTGGGACCCGGGACAGGGGGAAGGCTACACCTTC	CAWDPGQGEGYTF
NA	NA	TRBV28	TRBJ1-2	TGTGCCAGCAGACGACCCGACAGGAGGGGTGGCTACACCTTC	CASRRPDRRGGYTF
TRBD2	NA	TRBV14	TRBJ2-3	TGTGCCAGCAGCCAAGGGACTAGCGGGTATACGCAGTATTTT	CASSQGTSGYTQYF
NA	NA	TRBV5-5	TRBJ1-4	TGTGCCAGCAGCTTGGAAGGGCTCAATGAAAAACTGTTTTTT	CASSLEGLNEKLFF
NA	NA	TRBV6-4	TRBJ2-2	TGTGCCAGCAGTGCAAAGGGGCCTGGCGGGGAGCTGTTTTTT	CASSAKGPGGELFF
NA	NA	TRBV10-1	TRBJ2-7	TGCGCCAGCAGTGACAGGGGCCACGAGCAGTACTTC	CASSDRGHEQYF
NA	NA	TRBV6-1	TRBJ1-5	TGTGCCAGCAGTGAACAGGGCGGCAATCAGCCCCAGCATTTT	CASSEQGGNQPQHF
NA	NA	TRBV19	TRBJ1-4	TGTGCCAGTAGTGAGGGAAATGTGGGCCGCGAAAAACTGTTTTTT	CASSEGNVGREKLFF
NA	once	TRBV11-2	TRBJ2-2	TGTGCCAGCAGCTTTGGTAGGGGGAACACCGGGGAGCTGTTTTTT	CASSFGRGNTGELFF
NA	NA	TRBV25-1	TRBJ1-1	TGTGCCAGCACCCAGGATCTGGGATTCATGAACACTGAAGCTTTCTTT	CASTQDLGFMNTEAFF
NA	few	TRBV30	TRBJ1-5	TGTGCCTGGAGTGTAGTGAATAGCAATCAGCCCCAGCATTTT	CAWSVVNSNQPQHF
NA	NA	TRBV9	TRBJ2-2	TGTGCCAGCAGCGTATTGGACCACAACACCGGGGAGCTGTTTTTT	CASSVLDHNTGELFF
NA	NA	TRBV5-1	TRBJ2-5	TGCGCCAGCAGCTGGCGGGCGAGACAGGGAGGCCAAGAGACCCAGTACTTC	CASSWRARQGGQETQYF